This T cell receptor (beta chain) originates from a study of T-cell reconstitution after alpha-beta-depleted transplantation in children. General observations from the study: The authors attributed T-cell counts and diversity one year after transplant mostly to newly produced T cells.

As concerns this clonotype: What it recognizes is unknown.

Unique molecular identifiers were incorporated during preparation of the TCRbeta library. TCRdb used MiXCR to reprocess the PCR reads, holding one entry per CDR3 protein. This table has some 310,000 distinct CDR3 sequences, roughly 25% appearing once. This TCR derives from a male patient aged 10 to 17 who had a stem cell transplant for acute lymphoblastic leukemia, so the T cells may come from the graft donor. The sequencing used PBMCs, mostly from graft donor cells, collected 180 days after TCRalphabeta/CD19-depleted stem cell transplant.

The CDR3 coding sequence is TGTGCCAGCAGCACCTCTGGGGCGGGGTCCACTGAAGCTTTCTTT. Its translation: CASSTSGAGSTEAFF. V and J are TRBV11-2 and TRBJ1-1, with D possibly TRBD1 on 5 matching bases. In germline, CDR1 is SGHAT, CDR2 FQNNGV. Trimming left V 5 bases short and J 4 bases short, with 17 bases between. This CDR3 comprises 15 residues.